Below are 32 T cell receptor beta chains sequenced from a single sample in a study of blood T cell repertoires in COVID-19. Profiled with immunoSEQ multiplex PCR; TCRdb holds only in-frame clones, not every one. The data contain around 100,000 clones, more than 80% of them singletons. Sequencing was carried out using peripheral blood. The receptors come from a woman aged 55 to 70 with COVID-19, enrolled during active disease.

In this sample, this clone turned up a few times. A read error may account for a junction end that differs from germline. The chain couples TRBV6-5 to TRBJ2-7; 10 nucleotides align to TRBD1. Germline V gene data show CDR1 as MNHEY and CDR2 as SVGAGI. The CDR3 covers 12 residues. This chain's CDR3 is CYPGTGVVEQYF. Written as DNA, the CDR3 is TGCTACCCCGGGACAGGGGTGGTCGAGCAGTACTTC.

This chain uses TRBV2 with TRBJ2-7; possible D gene TRBD2, 6 bases. Trimming pared 5 bases from V and 5 bases from J, leaving 16 bases between. CDR3 length equals 14 residues. CDR1 SNHLY and CDR2 FYNNEI come from the germline V gene. The CDR3: CASSIPPGLHEQYF. The CDR3 DNA is TGTGCCAGCAGTATTCCGCCGGGACTCCACGAGCAGTACTTC. Complete variable domain (other parts from reference TRBV2 and TRBJ2-7): EPEVTQTPSHQVTQMGQEVILRCVPISNHLYFYWYRQILGQKVEFLVSFYNNEISEKSEIFDDQFSVERPDGSNFTLKIRSTKLEDSAMYFCASSIPPGLHEQYFGPGTRLTVT.

This sequence joins TRBV11-2 and TRBJ1-5; 7 bases align to TRBD1. J was trimmed by 9 bases and V by 0 bases; bases with no gene match: 8. Germline V lookup: CDR1 SGHAT, CDR2 FQNNGV. This CDR3 is 15 amino acids long. Here the CDR3 DNA reads TGTGCCAGCAGCTTAGATCAGGGGGGTGTAGGGCCCCAGCATTTT. Encoded protein: CASSLDQGGVGPQHF.

This clone was seen only once. The gene calls are TRBV19 and TRBJ2-3; TRBD1 matches 8 bases. Germline V gene data show CDR1 as LNHDA and CDR2 as SQIVND (reference sequence). The V gene end was trimmed by 3 bases and the J gene end by 2 bases; junction bases not matched to a gene: 16. CDR3 length: 19 residues. The CDR3 loop is CASSISAVPGTGYTDTQYF. The DNA for the CDR3 is TGTGCCAGTAGTATTAGTGCGGTACCCGGGACAGGATACACAGATACGCAGTATTTT.

V usage is TRBV7-9 and J usage is TRBJ2-3, with unresolved D. The CDR3 loop spans 12 amino acids. V was cut by 3 bases and J by 5 bases, with 6 bases left in between. Germline loops: CDR1 SEHNR, CDR2 FQNEAQ (reference sequence). For the CDR3, the DNA is TGTGCCAGCAGCTTTACCGGAGATACGCAGTATTTT. As protein: CASSFTGDTQYF.

This clone was seen a handful of times. This rearrangement joins TRBV2 to TRBJ2-1; 8 bases line up with TRBD2. Germline V CDR1 and CDR2: SNHLY, FYNNEI. Trimming took 2 bases from V and 0 from J; bases not matched to a gene: 0. This CDR3 is built from 15 residues. CDR3 bases: TGTGCCAGCAGTGAACGGGGGGGCTCCTACAATGAGCAGTTCTTC. Translating gives CASSERGGSYNEQFF.

The genes are TRBV30 and TRBJ1-5; D unresolved. V was shortened by 0 bases and J by 0 bases, with 9 bases between the two germline ends. The CDR3 sequence is 15 residues long. Germline assignment: CDR1 GTSNPN and CDR2 SVGIG (reference sequence). The CDR3 DNA reads as TGTGCCTGGAGTGTTGGAGGGTTTAGCAATCAGCCCCAGCATTTT. The encoded protein is CAWSVGGFSNQPQHF.

The chain joins TRBV2 to TRBJ1-5; possible D gene TRBD1, 6 bases. The ends were cut back, 5 bases at V and 7 bases at J, with 12 bases in the middle. The V gene's germline CDR1 is SNHLY and CDR2 FYNNEI. The CDR3 spans 13 residues. CDR3 coding DNA: TGTGCCAGCAGTCGGGGGGCACAGCAGCCCCAGCATTTT. Amino acid sequence: CASSRGAQQPQHF.

This clone was counted once. The V gene is TRBV5-5, the J gene TRBJ2-5; the D is unclear. Trimming pared 4 bases from V and 2 bases from J, leaving 18 bases between. Germline assignment: CDR1 SGHKS and CDR2 YYEKEE (reference sequence). The CDR3 loop spans 16 amino acids. For the CDR3, the DNA is TGTGCCAGCAGCCCTTCTCTATCAGGTTTTCAAGAGACCCAGTACTTC. It specifies CASSPSLSGFQETQYF.

The chain carries TRBV6-2 or TRBV6-3 and TRBJ2-3; 8 bases line up with TRBD1. Germline V gene sequence: CDR1 MNHEY, CDR2 SVGEGT. The CDR3 runs to 16 residues. The junction had 6 bases not matched to a gene; V was cut back by 4 bases and J by 0 bases. CDR3 DNA: TGTGCCAGCAGTTTGACGGACAGGGCGAGCACAGATACGCAGTATTTT. Its protein is CASSLTDRASTDTQYF.

This clone was observed a few times. V is TRBV19 and J is TRBJ1-1; D is unresolved. Looked up from germline, CDR1 is LNHDA and CDR2 is SQIVND (reference sequence). V was shortened by 2 bases and J by 4 bases, with 14 bases between the two germline ends. The CDR3 length is 15 residues. Written as DNA, the CDR3 is TGTGCCAGTAGTATATTCGAAGGGCGGGCCACTGAAGCTTTCTTT. Protein sequence: CASSIFEGRATEAFF.

The V gene is TRBV5-1, the J gene TRBJ1-6, with a weak D call TRBD1 (5 bases). The CDR3 consists of 14 residues. Germline CDR1 SGHRS, CDR2 YFSETQ. Trimming removed 4 bases at V and 5 bases at J, with 10 bases between. The DNA of the CDR3 is TGCGCCAGCAGCATGGGACTGAATAATTCACCCCTCCACTTT. Protein sequence: CASSMGLNNSPLHF.

The chain uses TRBV7-9 and TRBJ2-7; 8 bases match TRBD2. Trimming removed 5 bases from V and 2 bases from J; junction bases left unmatched: 11. The CDR3 has 16 residues. Germline-derived CDR1 and CDR2 are SEHNR and FQNEAQ (reference sequence). The CDR3 loop reads CASSIMTTSVTYEQYF. Here the CDR3 DNA reads TGTGCCAGCAGCATAATGACGACTAGCGTAACCTACGAGCAGTACTTC. Using reference TRBV7-9 and TRBJ2-7 for the parts outside the CDR3, the full variable domain is DTGVSQNPRHKITKRGQNVTFRCDPISEHNRLYWYRQTLGQGPEFLTYFQNEAQLEKSRLLSDRFSAERPKGSFSTLEIQRTEQGDSAMYLCASSIMTTSVTYEQYFGPGTRLTVT.

The V and J genes are TRBV3-1 (or the pseudogene TRBV3-2) and TRBJ1-4; no firm D call. The CDR3 is made up of 15 amino acids. Germline CDR1 and CDR2: LGHDT and YNNKEL (reference sequence). V was shortened by 0 bases and J by 12 bases, with 17 bases between the two germline ends. CDR3 bases: TGTGCCAGCAGCCAAGATCTCCGCGGCTCATGGGAACTGTTTTTT. Its translation is CASSQDLRGSWELFF.

The chain links TRBV6-2 or TRBV6-3 to TRBJ2-3; 7 nucleotides line up with TRBD1. CDR1 and CDR2 from the germline V gene are MNHEY and SVGEGT. This CDR3 is built from 18 residues. Trimming removed 4 bases from V and 5 bases from J; junction bases left unmatched: 18. CDR3 loop: CASSFARSTRGHRDTQYF. The DNA for the CDR3 is TGTGCCAGCAGTTTCGCGCGCTCTACGAGGGGGCATAGAGATACGCAGTATTTT.

J is TRBJ2-2 and V is TRBV7-2, with 9 bases identical to TRBD2. The CDR3 covers 17 residues. J gave up 4 bases and V 2 bases, and 8 bases lay outside the gene matches. Looked up from germline, CDR1 is SGHTA and CDR2 is FQGNSA. This CDR3 is CASSLYRTSEGTGELFF. CDR3 nucleotide sequence: TGTGCCAGCAGCTTATACCGGACTAGCGAGGGCACCGGGGAGCTGTTTTTT.

This chain connects TRBV4-3 to TRBJ2-7, with 7 bases lining up with TRBD1. The CDR3 is 17 residues long. The ends lost 1 base at V and 1 base at J; junction bases unmatched: 10. Germline CDR1 is LGHNA and CDR2 is YSLEER. CDR3 nucleotide sequence: TGCGCCAGCAGCCAAGGTCCCCCCGGGACAGCATCCTACGAGCAGTACTTC. It yields the protein CASSQGPPGTASYEQYF.

This clone was detected once. The genes are TRBV12-3 or TRBV12-4 and TRBJ1-1, with a weak D call TRBD1 (6 bases). V was clipped by 5 bases and J by 5 bases, with 12 bases between them. The CDR3 has 13 amino acids. CDR3 in amino acids: CASSAKQGTEAFF. The CDR3 nucleotides are TGTGCCAGCAGTGCTAAACAGGGTACTGAAGCTTTCTTT.

CDR3 nucleotide sequence: TGTGCCAGCAGCCCTCTAGCGGGGGGCGAAGAGACCCAGTACTTC. As protein: CASSPLAGGEETQYF. The chain links TRBV5-5 to TRBJ2-5; 11 nucleotides align to TRBD2. Germline-derived CDR1 and CDR2 are SGHKS and YYEKEE (reference sequence). V shed 4 bases, J shed 3 bases, and the junction held 5 bases outside the gene matches. The CDR3 length is 15 residues. The full variable domain, its missing parts supplied by reference TRBV5-5 and TRBJ2-5, is DAGVTQSPTHLIKTRGQQVTLRCSPISGHKSVSWYQQVLGQGPQFIFQYYEKEERGRGNFPDRFSARQFPNYSSELNVNALLLGDSALYLCASSPLAGGEETQYFGPGTRLLVL.

The rearrangement uses TRBV9 and TRBJ2-7; 7 bases fit TRBD1. Germline assignment: CDR1 SGDLS and CDR2 YYNGEE. The J segment lost 2 bases and the V segment lost 3 bases, leaving 8 bases of the junction unmatched. The CDR3 is made up of 15 amino acids. The CDR3 DNA reads TGTGCCAGCAGCGAAGGGCAGGGGGAACCCTACGAGCAGTACTTC. Protein: CASSEGQGEPYEQYF.

The rearrangement links TRBV18 to TRBJ2-5; 8 nucleotides line up with TRBD2. Germline V gene data show CDR1 as KGHSH and CDR2 as LQKENI. The CDR3 contains 17 residues. V dropped 3 bases and J dropped 4; count of bases not matched to a gene: 13. The CDR3 DNA sequence: TGTGCCAGCTCACCCCGAGGGCCTGCGGGGGGTTCAGAGACCCAGTACTTC. Its protein product is CASSPRGPAGGSETQYF.

V and J are TRBV10-3 and TRBJ2-2; 11 bases agree with TRBD1. The V gene end was trimmed by 9 bases and the J gene end by 6 bases; junction bases not matched to a gene: 6. CDR3 length equals 14 residues. Germline-derived CDR1 and CDR2 are ENHRY and SYGVKD. CDR3 sequence: CAISPGQGAGELFF. The CDR3 bases are TGTGCCATTAGCCCGGGACAGGGGGCCGGGGAGCTGTTTTTT.

V usage is TRBV4-2 and J usage is TRBJ1-1, with D possibly being TRBD1 (5 bases). V dropped 0 bases and J dropped 0 bases, with 14 bases sitting between them. The CDR3 has 17 amino acids. CDR1 is LGHNA, CDR2 YNFKEQ, per germline. The CDR3 DNA reads TGTGCCAGCAGCCAAGATCTAGGAGGGGCACTGAACACTGAAGCTTTCTTT. Translated: CASSQDLGGALNTEAFF.

This chain uses TRBV9 with TRBJ1-1; TRBD1 aligns across 8 bases. The CDR3 has 17 residues. Germline V gene sequence: CDR1 SGDLS, CDR2 YYNGEE. The V and J ends lost 4 bases and 3 bases, in that order; junction bases with no gene match: 14. This CDR3 reads CASSYGIGAGGDTEAFF. The CDR3 DNA reads as TGTGCCAGCAGCTACGGGATAGGGGCAGGGGGCGACACTGAAGCTTTCTTT.

The chain has TRBV4-3 and TRBJ1-4; D gene unclear. The V gene lost 0 bases and the J gene lost 0 bases, with 8 bases spanning the gap. Per the germline V gene, CDR1 is LGHNA and CDR2 is YSLEER. The CDR3 runs 16 residues. The CDR3, as DNA: TGCGCCAGCAGCCAAGATTTGCAGGCAACTAATGAAAAACTGTTTTTT. As protein: CASSQDLQATNEKLFF.

The chain links TRBV7-2 to TRBJ2-1; TRBD2 matches 10 bases. The CDR3 consists of 17 residues. The ends lost 4 bases at V and 0 bases at J; junction bases unmatched: 6. CDR1 SGHTA and CDR2 FQGNSA come from the germline V gene. In DNA, the CDR3 is TGTGCCAGCAGCTACTGGACTAGCGGCTTCTCCTACAATGAGCAGTTCTTC. Translated, it gives CASSYWTSGFSYNEQFF.

V and J are TRBV29-1 and TRBJ2-7, with TRBD2 matching over 7 bases. Germline CDR1 SQVTM, CDR2 ANQGSEA. This CDR3 has 14 residues. The ends lost 5 bases at V and 0 bases at J; junction bases unmatched: 7. CDR3 nucleotides: TGCAGCGTTCCTTCGGGGGGTAGCTCCTACGAGCAGTACTTC. It encodes CSVPSGGSSYEQYF.

The chain is built from TRBV12-3 or TRBV12-4 and TRBJ2-7, with D hard to call. The CDR3 has 12 amino acids. The ends were cut back, 2 bases at V and 2 bases at J, with 4 bases in the middle. The CDR3 DNA reads TGTGCCAGCAGTTTAAGCCCCTACGAGCAGTACTTC. Amino acids: CASSLSPYEQYF.

The V and J genes are TRBV7-8 and TRBJ1-1; D remains unclear. The germline gives CDR1 SGHVS, CDR2 FQNEAQ. The CDR3 extends over 14 amino acids. The ends were cut back, 3 bases at V and 5 bases at J, with 13 bases in the middle. The CDR3 here is CASSLMEASTEAFF. For the CDR3, the DNA is TGTGCCAGCAGCTTGATGGAGGCTTCAACTGAAGCTTTCTTT.

V and J are TRBV5-4 and TRBJ2-7; D is ambiguous. Germline loops: CDR1 SGHNT, CDR2 YYREEE (reference sequence). There are 13 residues in the CDR3. The V end lost 0 bases, the J end lost 5 bases, and 9 bases lay between the germline ends. In DNA form, the CDR3 reads TGTGCCAGCAGCTTGGTCCCAAGCGACGAGCAGTACTTC. It codes for CASSLVPSDEQYF.

V gene TRBV5-1 combines with J gene TRBJ1-1, with TRBD1 identical over 8 bases. The CDR3 is 13 residues long. Germline-derived CDR1 and CDR2 are SGHRS and YFSETQ. Trimming removed 6 bases from V and 5 bases from J; junction bases left unmatched: 6. CDR3 region: CASTFGQGTEAFF. CDR3 DNA: TGCGCCAGCACCTTCGGACAGGGAACTGAAGCTTTCTTT.

This sequence joins TRBV7-9 and TRBJ2-3, with 7 bases lining up with TRBD2. The CDR3 runs 17 residues. The germline gives CDR1 SEHNR, CDR2 FQNEAQ (reference sequence). V gave up 1 base and J gave up 3 bases; unmatched junction bases: 10. The CDR3, as DNA: TGTGCCAGCAGCTTAGGGGAGGGGAGACATAGAACAGATACGCAGTATTTT. Translated: CASSLGEGRHRTDTQYF.